This T cell receptor (beta chain) was sequenced for a study of identical twins. Overall study results and limits: Partial confounding of zero-insertion analyses by invariant MAIT and iNKT cells was possible. Models underestimated how often monozygotic twins shared out-of-frame TCR alpha.

TCRdb fed the 5' RACE reads into MiXCR, producing one record per CDR3 protein. The repertoire holds some 240,000 distinct CDR3 sequences, with roughly a tenth as singletons. V trimming: 4 bases; J trimming: 1 base; junction bases outside the gene matches: 6. The CDR3 covers 15 residues. Germline lookup yields CDR1 SGHRS and CDR2 YFSETQ. This clonotype has a handful of counts. Its antigen is currently unknown. The J gene is TRBJ1-1, the V gene TRBV5-1; 8 bases agree with TRBD1. The clonotype originates from a man aged 50 to 60 in good health. The source material was memory T cells sorted from blood. In nucleotides, the CDR3 is TGCGCCAGCAGCGTCCGACAGGGGACGAACACTGAAGCTTTCTTT. Its protein product is CASSVRQGTNTEAFF.